These T cell receptor beta chains were read from a single sample in a study of early T cells in non-severe SARS-CoV-2 infection. TCRdb used MiXCR to reprocess the 5' RACE reads, holding one entry per CDR3 protein. The table has about 60,000 distinct CDR3 sequences, 5.6% seen once. The specimen sequenced was whole blood. These receptors were obtained from an adult who was a healthcare worker with PCR-confirmed SARS-CoV-2 infection or an uninfected control (not recorded which). The CDR3 runs from the conserved cysteine through the conserved F or W. D genes are given only for firm matches. Not all rows give a size; the values are once, few, many and, for expanded clones, a class.

d_call j_call clone_size v_call cdr3_length cdr3_nt cdr3_aa
NA TRBJ2-7 many TRBV12-3/TRBV12-4 20 TGTGCCAGCAGTCCGCAAGAGGTTTTGGGTTTCCAGGGACCTTCCTACGAGCAGTACTTC CASSPQEVLGFQGPSYEQYF
TRBD1 TRBJ1-1 medium-sized TRBV5-1 14 TGCGCCAGCAGCAAGACAGGGGGCAACACTGAAGCTTTCTTT CASSKTGGNTEAFF
TRBD2 TRBJ2-3 NA TRBV10-3 17 TGTGCCATCAGTGAGATTTTGGCGGGAGGCGGCACAGATACGCAGTATTTT CAISEILAGGGTDTQYF
NA TRBJ2-5 many TRBV20-1 15 TGCAGTGCCAAATTCTCTAGCGTACCCCAAGAGACCCAGTACTTC CSAKFSSVPQETQYF
TRBD1 TRBJ1-2 NA TRBV7-6 16 TGTGCCAGCAGCTTATCCCCGGGACAGGGGGAGAAAGGCTACACCTTC CASSLSPGQGEKGYTF
NA TRBJ2-5 NA TRBV7-9 14 TGTGCCAGCAGCTTAGCAGAGGGCCAAGCGACCCAGTACTTC CASSLAEGQATQYF
NA TRBJ1-4 few TRBV6-6 17 TGTGCCAGCAGTTACGGGGAGACGAGGCAAACTAATGAAAAACTGTTTTTT CASSYGETRQTNEKLFF
TRBD1 TRBJ1-1 many TRBV7-3 14 TGTGCCAGCAGCTCGACAGGGATGCGGGATGAAGCTTTCTTT CASSSTGMRDEAFF
NA TRBJ2-5 few TRBV7-9 14 TGTGCCAGCAGCCCGGGACATGTCCAAGAGACCCAGTACTTC CASSPGHVQETQYF
NA TRBJ2-1 NA TRBV9 15 TGTGCCAGCAGCGTAGTAGGTAGCTCCTACAATGAGCAGTTCTTC CASSVVGSSYNEQFF
NA TRBJ1-5 few TRBV28 13 TGTGCCAGCAGTTTAGGGGACCCTCAGCCCCAGCATTTT CASSLGDPQPQHF
NA TRBJ2-2 NA TRBV20-1 15 TGCAGTGCTGCCCCGACTGGGCCGAACACCGGGGAGCTGTTTTTT CSAAPTGPNTGELFF
TRBD2 TRBJ2-1 many TRBV20-1 14 TGCAGTGCACAGCGGGGGGGCCGATACAATGAGCAGTTCTTC CSAQRGGRYNEQFF
TRBD1 TRBJ1-1 NA TRBV5-1 13 TGCGCCAGCACCATGACAGGGCGCACTGAAGCTTTCTTT CASTMTGRTEAFF
NA TRBJ2-7 few TRBV4-1 14 TGCGCCAGCAGCCAGGAAATCCCGAACTACGAGCAGTACTTC CASSQEIPNYEQYF
NA TRBJ2-1 NA TRBV5-1 13 TGCGCCAGCAGCCTGGGACTTAACAATGAGCAGTTCTTC CASSLGLNNEQFF
NA TRBJ1-4 once TRBV20-1 13 TGCAGTGCTAGGAGCAGGGTCCATGAAAAACTGTTTTTT CSARSRVHEKLFF
TRBD1 TRBJ2-5 many TRBV20-1 16 TGCAGTGCTCCCCCGCAAAGGGGGCTGGGTAGCGAGACCCAGTACTTC CSAPPQRGLGSETQYF
TRBD1 TRBJ2-1 NA TRBV30 13 TGTGCCTGGACTCGGGACAGTTACAATGAGCAGTTCTTC CAWTRDSYNEQFF
NA TRBJ2-7 NA TRBV3-1 14 TGTGCCAGCAGCCCACCAAGGAGGCCCTACGAGCAGTACTTC CASSPPRRPYEQYF
NA TRBJ1-3 many TRBV6-6 14 TGTGCCAGCAGTTACGGGGCAGCTGGAAACACCATATATTTT CASSYGAAGNTIYF
NA TRBJ2-5 many TRBV19 13 TGTGCCAGTAGCGGGGGGCGCCGGGAGACCCAGTACTTC CASSGGRRETQYF
TRBD1 TRBJ2-1 many TRBV7-9 16 TGTGCCAGCAGCTTAGATACAAACAGGGGGAAGAATGAGCAGTTCTTC CASSLDTNRGKNEQFF
NA TRBJ2-4 many TRBV9 13 TGTGCCAGCAGCGTAGGCCAGGGAAACATTCAGTACTTC CASSVGQGNIQYF